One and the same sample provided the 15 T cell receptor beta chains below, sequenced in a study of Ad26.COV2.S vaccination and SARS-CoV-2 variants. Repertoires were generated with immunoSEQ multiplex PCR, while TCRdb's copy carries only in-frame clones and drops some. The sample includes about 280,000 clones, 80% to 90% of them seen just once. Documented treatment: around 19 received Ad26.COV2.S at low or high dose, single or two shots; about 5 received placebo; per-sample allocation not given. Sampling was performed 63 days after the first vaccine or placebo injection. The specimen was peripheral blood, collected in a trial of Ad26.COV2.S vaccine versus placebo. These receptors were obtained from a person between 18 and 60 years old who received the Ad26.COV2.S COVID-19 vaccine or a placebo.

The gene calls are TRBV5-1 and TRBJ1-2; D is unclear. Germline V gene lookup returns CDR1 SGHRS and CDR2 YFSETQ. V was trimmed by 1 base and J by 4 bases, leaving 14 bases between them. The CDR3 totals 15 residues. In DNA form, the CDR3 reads TGCGCCAGCAGCTTGTTCGGGGTGAATGGCTATGGCTACACCTTC. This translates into CASSLFGVNGYGYTF.

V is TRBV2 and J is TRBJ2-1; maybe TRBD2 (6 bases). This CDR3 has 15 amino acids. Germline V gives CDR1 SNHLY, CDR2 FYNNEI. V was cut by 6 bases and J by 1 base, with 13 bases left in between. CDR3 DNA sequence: TGTGCCAGCAGAGTAACTAGCCAATCCTACAATGAGCAGTTCTTC. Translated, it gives CASRVTSQSYNEQFF.

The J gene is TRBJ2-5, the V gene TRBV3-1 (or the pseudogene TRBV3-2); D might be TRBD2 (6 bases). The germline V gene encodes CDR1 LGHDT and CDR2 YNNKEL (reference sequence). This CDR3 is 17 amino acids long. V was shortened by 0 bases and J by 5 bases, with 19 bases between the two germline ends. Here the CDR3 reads CASSQDWRGEAVETQYF. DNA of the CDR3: TGTGCCAGCAGCCAAGATTGGCGGGGAGAAGCAGTTGAGACCCAGTACTTC.

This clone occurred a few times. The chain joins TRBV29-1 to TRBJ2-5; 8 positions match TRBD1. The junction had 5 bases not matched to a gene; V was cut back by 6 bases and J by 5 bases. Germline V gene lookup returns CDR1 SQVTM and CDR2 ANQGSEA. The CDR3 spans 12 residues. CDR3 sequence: CSVGQGGETQYF. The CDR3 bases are TGCAGCGTCGGACAGGGCGGGGAGACCCAGTACTTC.

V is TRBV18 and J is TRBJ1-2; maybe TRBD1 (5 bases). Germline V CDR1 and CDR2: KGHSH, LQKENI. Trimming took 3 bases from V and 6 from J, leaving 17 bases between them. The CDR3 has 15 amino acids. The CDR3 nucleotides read TGTGCCAGCTCACCCCTTGTGGGGGGTCCGGATGGCTACACCTTC. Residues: CASSPLVGGPDGYTF.

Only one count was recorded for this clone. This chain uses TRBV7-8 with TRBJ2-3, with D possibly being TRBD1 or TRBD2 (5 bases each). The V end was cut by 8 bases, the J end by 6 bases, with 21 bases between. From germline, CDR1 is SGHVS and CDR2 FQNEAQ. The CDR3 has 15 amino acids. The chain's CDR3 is CASLKDRWGGDTQYF. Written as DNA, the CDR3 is TGTGCCAGCCTTAAGGACCGCTGGGGCGGGGATACGCAGTATTTT. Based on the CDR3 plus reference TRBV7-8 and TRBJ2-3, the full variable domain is GAGVSQSPRYKVAKRGQDVALRCDPISGHVSLFWYQQALGQGPEFLTYFQNEAQLDKSGLPSDRFFAERPEGSVSTLKIQRTQQEDSAVYLCASLKDRWGGDTQYFGPGTRLTVL.

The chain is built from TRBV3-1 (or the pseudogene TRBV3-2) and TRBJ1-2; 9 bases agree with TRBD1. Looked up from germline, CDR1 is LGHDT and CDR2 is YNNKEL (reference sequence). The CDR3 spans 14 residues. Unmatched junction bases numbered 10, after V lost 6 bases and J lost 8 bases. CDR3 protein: CASSFPQGAGGYTF. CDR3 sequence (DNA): TGTGCCAGCAGTTTCCCACAGGGGGCAGGGGGCTACACCTTC.

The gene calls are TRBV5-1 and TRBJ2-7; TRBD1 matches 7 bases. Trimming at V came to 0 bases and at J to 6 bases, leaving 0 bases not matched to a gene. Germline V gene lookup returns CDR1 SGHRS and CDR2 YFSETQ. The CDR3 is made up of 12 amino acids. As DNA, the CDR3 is TGCGCCAGCAGCTTGGACAGGGGCGAGCAGTACTTC. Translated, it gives CASSLDRGEQYF. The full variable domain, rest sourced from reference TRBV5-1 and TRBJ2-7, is KAGVTQTPRYLIKTRGQQVTLSCSPISGHRSVSWYQQTPGQGLQFLFEYFSETQRNKGNFPGRFSGRQFSNSRSEMNVSTLELGDSALYLCASSLDRGEQYFGPGTRLTVT.

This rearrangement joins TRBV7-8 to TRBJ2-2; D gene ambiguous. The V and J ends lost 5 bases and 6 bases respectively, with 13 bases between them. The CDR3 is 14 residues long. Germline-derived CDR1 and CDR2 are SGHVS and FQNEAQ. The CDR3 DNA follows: TGTGCCAGCAGCGCGCCTCGGCTCCCCGGGGAGCTGTTTTTT. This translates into CASSAPRLPGELFF.

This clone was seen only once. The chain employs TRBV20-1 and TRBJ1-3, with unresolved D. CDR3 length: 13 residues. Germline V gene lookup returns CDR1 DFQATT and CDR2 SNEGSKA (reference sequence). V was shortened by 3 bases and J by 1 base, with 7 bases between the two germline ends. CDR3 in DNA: TGCAGTGCTAGTCGGGTTTCTGGAAACACCATATATTTT. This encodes CSASRVSGNTIYF.

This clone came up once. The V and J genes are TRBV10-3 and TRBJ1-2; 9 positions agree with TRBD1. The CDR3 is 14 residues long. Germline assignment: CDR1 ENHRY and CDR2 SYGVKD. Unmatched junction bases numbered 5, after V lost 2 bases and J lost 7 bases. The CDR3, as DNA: TGTGCCATCAGTGAGACGGGACAGGGAGGTGGCTACACCTTC. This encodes CAISETGQGGGYTF.

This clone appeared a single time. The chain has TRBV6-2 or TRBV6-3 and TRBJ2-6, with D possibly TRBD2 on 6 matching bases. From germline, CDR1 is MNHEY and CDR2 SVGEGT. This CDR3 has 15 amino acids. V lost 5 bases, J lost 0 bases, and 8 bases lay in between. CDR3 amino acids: CASSGGTSGANVLTF. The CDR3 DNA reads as TGTGCCAGCAGTGGGGGGACCTCTGGGGCCAACGTCCTGACTTTC.

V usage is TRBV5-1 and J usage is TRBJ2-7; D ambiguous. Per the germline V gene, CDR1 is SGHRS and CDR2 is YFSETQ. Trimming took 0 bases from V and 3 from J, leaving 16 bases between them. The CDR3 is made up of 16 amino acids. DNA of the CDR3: TGCGCCAGCAGCTTGGCCGAGCCAGCCATCGACTACGAGCAGTACTTC. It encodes CASSLAEPAIDYEQYF.

The CDR3 DNA reads as TGCAGTGCTAGTCATAGCGGGGCATACAATGAGCAGTTCTTC. Amino acid sequence: CSASHSGAYNEQFF. The gene calls are TRBV20-1 and TRBJ2-1; 8 positions match TRBD2. V lost 3 bases to trimming and J lost 4 bases; unmatched junction nucleotides: 5. The CDR3 runs to 14 residues. CDR1 and CDR2 from the germline V gene are DFQATT and SNEGSKA (reference sequence).

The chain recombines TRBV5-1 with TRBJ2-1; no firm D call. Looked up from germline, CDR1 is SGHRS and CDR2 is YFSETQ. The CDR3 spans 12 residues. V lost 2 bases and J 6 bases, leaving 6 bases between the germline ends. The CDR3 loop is CASSFSSNEQFF. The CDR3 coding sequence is TGCGCCAGCAGCTTTAGTAGCAATGAGCAGTTCTTC.